This TCR beta chain was sequenced during a study of identical twins. Study-wide results and caveats: It was possible that invariant MAIT and iNKT cells partly confounded the zero-insertion analyses. Reduced insertions were recorded for abundant cord blood beta clonotypes, with no such pattern in memory repertoires. Twins' excess sharing was less marked for out-of-frame beta sequences.

cDNA molecules carried unique molecular identifiers, and template switching added a universal primer site. MiXCR, applied by TCRdb to the 5' RACE reads, yields one record per CDR3 protein. There are under 250,000 distinct CDR3 sequences in the sample; less than 9.5% occur only once, and 4% to 6% lies in the top ten. This clonotype was detected only a few times. Its antigen is unknown. V gave up 6 bases and J gave up 8 bases, with 10 bases separating them. The CDR3 has 11 residues. Germline-derived CDR1 and CDR2 are DFQATT and SNEGSKA (reference sequence). This chain joins TRBV20-1 and TRBJ1-4, with unresolved D. The receptor was derived from a woman aged 18-30 years in good health. Specimen: memory (CD45RO+) T cells sorted from blood. For the CDR3, the DNA is TGCAGTGCCCTCCTGCAAGAAAAACTGTTTTTT. Amino acid sequence: CSALLQEKLFF.